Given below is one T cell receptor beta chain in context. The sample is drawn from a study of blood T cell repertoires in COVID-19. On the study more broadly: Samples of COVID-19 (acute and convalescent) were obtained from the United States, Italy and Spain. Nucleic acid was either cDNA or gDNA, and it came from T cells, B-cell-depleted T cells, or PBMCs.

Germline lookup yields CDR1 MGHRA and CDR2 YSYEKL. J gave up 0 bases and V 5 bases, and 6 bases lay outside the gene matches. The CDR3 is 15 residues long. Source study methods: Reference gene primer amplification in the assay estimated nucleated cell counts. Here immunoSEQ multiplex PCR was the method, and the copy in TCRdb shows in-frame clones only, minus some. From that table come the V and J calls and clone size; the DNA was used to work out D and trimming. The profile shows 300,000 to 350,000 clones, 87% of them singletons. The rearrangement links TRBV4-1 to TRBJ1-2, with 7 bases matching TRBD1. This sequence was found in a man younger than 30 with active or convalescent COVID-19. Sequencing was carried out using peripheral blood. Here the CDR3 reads CASSSRQGPNYGYTF. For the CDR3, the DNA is TGCGCCAGCAGCTCCCGACAGGGCCCTAACTATGGCTACACCTTC.